This TCR beta chain originates from a study of blood T cells in healthy people across ages. Of note for this clonotype: Its antigen remains unidentified. A much larger clone differs by one base, so this may be a read error.

The V gene's germline CDR1 is SGHRS and CDR2 YFSETQ. This CDR3 is built from 15 residues. V lost 8 bases and J lost 4; bases outside the gene matches: 10. Findings and limits, study-wide: Per million T cells, TCR beta diversity dropped roughly linearly as age increased. Unsorted PBMCs prevented conclusive naive versus antigen-experienced comparison.

With a J-beta primer mix and a sample-barcoded 5' primer, a second PCR ran about 6 to 11 cycles. MiXCR was run by TCRdb on the 5' RACE reads, yielding one entry per CDR3 protein. The sample lists about 670,000 distinct CDR3 sequences; around 43% were seen once. This TCR was sampled from an elderly man in good health. Input material: blood. The chain recombines TRBV5-1 with TRBJ2-1; 9 bases fit TRBD1. CDR3 DNA sequence: TGCGCCAGAAGCCTGGGGACAGGGCGGTACAATGAGCAGTTCTTC. The encoded protein is CARSLGTGRYNEQFF.